Listed below are T cell receptor beta chains from one sample, sequenced in a study of shared clonotypes between healthy human individuals. The data were produced by immunoSEQ multiplex PCR, yet TCRdb's version contains in-frame clones alone and is incomplete. Altogether 2 million to 2.5 million clones are present, almost 96% being singletons, with the ten largest covering about 0.13%. Sequenced: naive CD4+ T cells sorted from blood. The receptor set was obtained from a man aged 18 to 30 in good health. CDR3s include the opening cysteine and the closing phenylalanine or tryptophan. The D gene is left open where the match is weak. Size values are once, few and many counts, or a class for expanded clones, and some rows have none.

CDR3	DNA	V	D	size	J
CASRPGAQYF	TGTGCCAGCAGACCTGGGGCCCAGTACTTC	TRBV2	.	.	TRBJ2-5
CASSLGGSQETQYF	TGTGCCAGCAGCTTAGGGGGTAGCCAAGAGACCCAGTACTTC	TRBV11-3	.	.	TRBJ2-5
CASSLGPFATNEKLFF	TGTGCCAGCAGCTTGGGGCCGTTCGCAACTAATGAAAAACTGTTTTTT	TRBV5-6	.	.	TRBJ1-4
CASSQDQLAGGPASSYEQYF	TGCGCCAGCAGCCAAGATCAACTAGCGGGGGGCCCAGCAAGCTCCTACGAGCAGTACTTC	TRBV4-1	TRBD2	.	TRBJ2-7
CASSKGQEYEQYF	TGCGCCAGCAGCAAGGGACAGGAGTACGAGCAGTACTTC	TRBV5-1	TRBD1	.	TRBJ2-7
CASSSQNAGETQYF	TGTGCCAGCAGCTCGCAAAACGCAGGAGAGACCCAGTACTTC	TRBV7-2	.	.	TRBJ2-5
CASSLGQLAGANVLTF	TGTGCCAGCAGCCTGGGACAGCTTGCTGGGGCCAACGTCCTGACTTTC	TRBV7-9	TRBD1	.	TRBJ2-6
CASSRKADGHGYTF	TGTGCCAGCAGCAGAAAGGCGGACGGGCATGGCTACACCTTC	TRBV7-9	.	.	TRBJ1-2
CASTPQLINYGYTF	TGCGCCAGCACCCCACAGTTAATTAACTATGGCTACACCTTC	TRBV10-2	.	.	TRBJ1-2
CASSGGASADTQYF	TGCGCCAGCAGCGGGGGCGCTAGTGCAGATACGCAGTATTTT	TRBV5-1	.	.	TRBJ2-3
CASSTRGANTGELFF	TGTGCCAGCAGCACCCGGGGGGCGAACACCGGGGAGCTGTTTTTT	TRBV7-6	TRBD2	.	TRBJ2-2
CASSPGVPGGELFF	TGTGCCAGCAGCCCGGGCGTACCGGGCGGGGAGCTGTTTTTT	TRBV11-2	.	.	TRBJ2-2
CASSLGGTGVNTGELFF	TGTGCCAGCAGCTTAGGGGGGACAGGCGTGAACACCGGGGAGCTGTTTTTT	TRBV11-3	TRBD1	.	TRBJ2-2
CASSYGGSYTF	TGTGCCAGCAGTTACGGGGGTAGCTACACCTTC	TRBV6-5	.	.	TRBJ1-2
CASSPPEGSGNTIYF	TGTGCCAGCAGTCCCCCCGAAGGGAGTGGAAACACCATATATTTT	TRBV28	.	.	TRBJ1-3
CASSKNFGANSPLHF	TGTGCCAGCAGCAAAAACTTTGGGGCAAATTCACCCCTCCACTTT	TRBV21-1	.	.	TRBJ1-6
CASSYGGGGNSPLHF	TGTGCCAGCAGTTACGGTGGGGGGGGTAATTCACCCCTCCACTTT	TRBV6-5	.	.	TRBJ1-6
CASSYSSGGLGYTF	TGTGCCAGCAGTTACTCCTCGGGGGGCCTTGGCTACACCTTC	TRBV6-5	.	.	TRBJ1-2
CASSPFGLAGDTDTQYF	TGTGCCAGCTCACCCTTTGGACTAGCGGGAGACACAGATACGCAGTATTTT	TRBV18	TRBD2	once	TRBJ2-3
CASSDLQERGYEQYF	TGCGCCAGCAGTGATCTTCAAGAACGCGGCTACGAGCAGTACTTC	TRBV10-2	.	.	TRBJ2-7
CASSTGQNYGYTF	TGTGCCAGCTCTACAGGCCAGAACTATGGCTACACCTTC	TRBV2	.	.	TRBJ1-2
CASSHGQGSNIQYF	TGTGCCAGCAGCCACGGACAGGGATCGAACATTCAGTACTTC	TRBV7-9	TRBD1	few	TRBJ2-4
CASSDPILFLPYGYTF	TGTGCCAGCAGTGACCCGATACTCTTTCTCCCCTATGGCTACACCTTC	TRBV6-1	.	.	TRBJ1-2
CASSPPTNTGELFF	TGTGCCAGCAGCCCCCCCACGAATACCGGGGAGCTGTTTTTT	TRBV11-2	.	.	TRBJ2-2
CASSRGPNTGELFF	TGTGCCAGCAGTCGGGGGCCTAACACCGGGGAGCTGTTTTTT	TRBV28	.	.	TRBJ2-2
CASSVSSGITDTQYF	TGTGCCAGCAGCGTCTCTAGCGGGATCACAGATACGCAGTATTTT	TRBV9	TRBD2	once	TRBJ2-3
CASSLVSTGTYEQYF	TGTGCCAGCAGCTTAGTTTCTACGGGGACCTACGAGCAGTACTTC	TRBV7-2	.	.	TRBJ2-7
CASSLGRAGPYEQYF	TGCGCCAGCAGCTTGGGAAGGGCTGGACCCTACGAGCAGTACTTC	TRBV5-1	.	.	TRBJ2-7
CASSLDFATDTQYF	TGTGCCAGCAGCTTAGATTTCGCCACAGATACGCAGTATTTT	TRBV7-2	.	.	TRBJ2-3
CASRGQGTYEQYF	TGTGCCAGCAGGGGACAGGGCACCTACGAGCAGTACTTC	TRBV27	TRBD1	.	TRBJ2-7
CASSADIAVRELFF	TGTGCCAGCAGTGCAGACATAGCGGTCCGGGAGCTGTTTTTT	TRBV25-1	.	.	TRBJ2-2
CASSQMEANEKLFF	TGCGCCAGCAGCCAGATGGAAGCTAATGAAAAACTGTTTTTT	TRBV5-1	.	few	TRBJ1-4
CASSPPDRFEAFF	TGTGCCAGCAGTCCTCCGGACAGGTTCGAAGCTTTCTTT	TRBV28	TRBD1	.	TRBJ1-1
CASSLEGRGSGTIQYF	TGTGCCAGCAGCTTGGAGGGCAGGGGGTCCGGCACCATTCAGTACTTC	TRBV5-4	TRBD1	.	TRBJ2-4